Listed here are 27 T cell receptor beta chains from one sample, sequenced in a study of blood T cell repertoires in COVID-19. The protocol was immunoSEQ multiplex PCR, while the TCRdb copy is restricted to in-frame clones and leaves out a portion. The sample records approximately 250,000 clones, about 79% being singletons. The specimen sequenced was peripheral blood. The source is a man aged 35-49 years who had recovered from COVID-19.

The V call is TRBV7-8, the J call TRBJ2-7; 8 bases agree with TRBD1. Germline loops: CDR1 SGHVS, CDR2 FQNEAQ. V lost 2 bases, J lost 0 bases, and 12 bases stayed unmatched. This CDR3 has 18 residues. CDR3 coding DNA: TGTGCCAGCAGCTTACCCTTAAACTGGGACAGGAGCTCCTACGAGCAGTACTTC. Its translation is CASSLPLNWDRSSYEQYF.

This CDR3 reads CASSLGEGVYGYTF. CDR3 bases: TGTGCCAGCAGCTTGGGGGAGGGGGTCTATGGCTACACCTTC. The rearrangement uses TRBV11-2 and TRBJ1-2; D is perhaps TRBD1 (6 bases). CDR3 length equals 14 residues. The ends were cut back, 3 bases at V and 4 bases at J, with 12 bases in the middle. The germline V gene encodes CDR1 SGHAT and CDR2 FQNNGV.

The chain combines TRBV3-1 (or the pseudogene TRBV3-2) with TRBJ2-2; 9 bases map to TRBD1. The CDR3 spans 14 residues. Per the germline V gene, CDR1 is LGHDT and CDR2 is YNNKEL (reference sequence). The V gene end was trimmed by 6 bases and the J gene end by 6 bases; junction bases not matched to a gene: 5. The CDR3, as DNA: TGTGCCAGCAGGCCGGGACAGGGTTCCGGGGAGCTGTTTTTT. It encodes CASRPGQGSGELFF.

The V and J genes are TRBV18 and TRBJ1-6, with 8 positions matching TRBD1. The germline CDR1 and CDR2 sequences are KGHSH and LQKENI. Trimming at V came to 2 bases and at J to 6 bases, leaving 12 bases not matched to a gene. The CDR3 is 18 amino acids. CDR3 loop: CASSPTTGVGFGNSPLHF. DNA for the CDR3: TGTGCCAGCTCACCAACGACAGGGGTGGGATTCGGTAATTCACCCCTCCACTTT.

The gene calls are TRBV19 and TRBJ2-3; the match to TRBD2 covers 10 bases. The germline V gene has CDR1 LNHDA and CDR2 SQIVND (reference sequence). CDR3 length: 14 residues. With V trimmed by 5 bases and J by 5 bases, 4 bases remained unmatched. In DNA, the CDR3 is TGTGCCAGTAGTCCTCGACTAGCGGGAGATACGCAGTATTTT. This translates into CASSPRLAGDTQYF.

The chain links TRBV19 to TRBJ2-1; a weak D match, TRBD2 (5 bases). The germline V gene has CDR1 LNHDA and CDR2 SQIVND (reference sequence). Trimming cost V 5 bases and J 6 bases, with 17 bases left between them. The CDR3 spans 15 residues. Written as DNA, the CDR3 is TGTGCCAGTAGTCTCCTAGGCGGGCCCGGCAATGAGCAGTTCTTC. This sequence encodes CASSLLGGPGNEQFF. The whole variable domain, remainder taken from reference TRBV19 and TRBJ2-1, is DGGITQSPKYLFRKEGQNVTLSCEQNLNHDAMYWYRQDPGQGLRLIYYSQIVNDFQKGDIAEGYSVSREKKESFPLTVTSAQKNPTAFYLCASSLLGGPGNEQFFGPGTRLTVL.

The rearrangement links TRBV7-2 to TRBJ2-1, with 9 bases identical to TRBD2. CDR1 SGHTA and CDR2 FQGNSA come from the germline V gene. After removal of 1 base from V and 7 bases from J, the junction contained 8 bases not matched to a gene. The CDR3 length is 16 residues. CDR3 region: CASSLVGTSPRNEQFF. The CDR3 DNA reads as TGTGCCAGCAGCTTAGTGGGGACTAGCCCTCGGAATGAGCAGTTCTTC.

This chain connects TRBV4-3 to TRBJ2-7, with D maybe TRBD2 (5 bases). This CDR3 spans 15 amino acids. V lost 4 bases, J lost 3 bases, and 16 bases lay in between. CDR1 LGHNA and CDR2 YSLEER come from the germline V gene. The CDR3 sequence: CASSPGLHLGYEQYF. CDR3 nucleotide sequence: TGCGCCAGCAGCCCAGGACTTCACCTGGGCTACGAGCAGTACTTC.

This chain connects TRBV19 to TRBJ1-4; 7 bases match TRBD1. The CDR3 length is 15 residues. Germline values: CDR1 LNHDA, CDR2 SQIVND (reference sequence). After removal of 4 bases from V and 1 base from J, the junction contained 3 bases not matched to a gene. The DNA for the CDR3 is TGTGCCAGTAGTAAAAACAGGGGAACTAATGAAAAACTGTTTTTT. This encodes CASSKNRGTNEKLFF.

The chain uses TRBV5-1 and TRBJ2-7; D perhaps matches TRBD1 (6 bases). V was cut by 0 bases and J by 4 bases, with 11 bases left in between. Per the germline V gene, CDR1 is SGHRS and CDR2 is YFSETQ. CDR3 size: 14 residues. In nucleotides, the CDR3 is TGCGCCAGCAGCTTGGGACAGGCATTGTACGAGCAGTACTTC. It translates to CASSLGQALYEQYF.

The V and J genes are TRBV2 and TRBJ1-6, with D unresolved. Trimming removed 7 bases from V and 6 bases from J, with 10 bases in between. From germline, CDR1 is SNHLY and CDR2 FYNNEI. The length of the CDR3 is 13 residues. The CDR3 region has the DNA TGTGCCAGCACGGGTGAACGTAATTCACCCCTCCACTTT. This gives the protein CASTGERNSPLHF.

The chain is built from TRBV12-3 or TRBV12-4 and TRBJ2-1, with a tentative D call TRBD2 (5 bases). V lost 7 bases and J 15 bases, leaving 22 bases between the germline ends. The CDR3 has 13 residues. The CDR3 protein is CASTTPLLAETFF. CDR3 nucleotides: TGTGCCAGCACCACACCTCTCCTAGCAGAAACGTTCTTC.

The gene calls are TRBV5-5 and TRBJ2-7; a possible D gene is TRBD1 (6 bases). Germline-derived CDR1 and CDR2 are SGHKS and YYEKEE (reference sequence). This CDR3 has 13 residues. V lost 4 bases to trimming and J lost 1 base, with 9 bases between them. The CDR3 DNA follows: TGTGCCAGCAGCCCTACAGGGTCCTACGAGCAGTACTTC. This translates into CASSPTGSYEQYF.

The genes are TRBV10-3 and TRBJ1-1, with D uncertain. Between the trimmed V and J ends, which lost 0 bases and 8 bases, there was a span of 10 bases. This CDR3 is built from 13 residues. Germline lookup yields CDR1 ENHRY and CDR2 SYGVKD. The CDR3 loop is CAISESRGTEAFF. In nucleotides, the CDR3 is TGTGCCATCAGTGAGTCCCGAGGTACCGAAGCTTTCTTT.

The chain links TRBV5-5 to TRBJ2-7; 13 bases are shared with TRBD2. Germline loops: CDR1 SGHKS, CDR2 YYEKEE (reference sequence). V was clipped by 4 bases and J by 8 bases; unmatched bases: 9. The CDR3 has 15 amino acids. The CDR3 nucleotides read TGTGCCAGCAGCACGGGACTAGCGGGACAAGATAAGCAGTACTTC. Residues: CASSTGLAGQDKQYF.

V usage is TRBV5-3 and J usage is TRBJ2-2, with 7 bases that match TRBD2. TRBV5-3 is given ORF status, its function remaining uncertain. There are 16 residues in the CDR3. The trim removed 4 bases at V and 6 bases at J, leaving 12 bases unmatched. The CDR3 is CARSLVRTRKAGELFF. The CDR3 DNA reads as TGTGCCAGAAGCCTAGTACGGACTAGAAAGGCCGGGGAGCTGTTTTTT.

The gene calls are TRBV10-3 and TRBJ2-7, with 7 bases lining up with TRBD1. V shed 5 bases, J shed 9 bases, and the junction held 13 bases outside the gene matches. The CDR3 runs to 14 residues. Germline V lookup: CDR1 ENHRY, CDR2 SYGVKD. The CDR3 protein is CAISRQGPTAGQYF. The CDR3 DNA follows: TGTGCCATCAGTAGACAGGGCCCCACCGCAGGGCAGTACTTC.

The chain carries TRBV19 and TRBJ1-2, with TRBD1 matching over 9 bases. The CDR3 spans 13 residues. Germline trimming cut 4 bases from V and 8 bases from J; bases unmatched to any gene: 5. CDR1 is LNHDA and CDR2 is SQIVND in the germline V gene (reference sequence). The CDR3 reads CASSTWDRVGYTF. The CDR3 DNA reads TGTGCCAGTAGTACTTGGGACAGGGTCGGCTACACCTTC.

The chain recombines TRBV19 with TRBJ1-5; 8 bases agree with TRBD1. This CDR3 is 15 amino acids long. With 1 base clipped from V and 5 bases from J, the junction kept 4 bases outside the gene matches. Germline loops: CDR1 LNHDA, CDR2 SQIVND (reference sequence). The DNA for the CDR3 is TGTGCCAGTAGTATAGTTACAGGGGGTGATCAGCCCCAGCATTTT. It yields the protein CASSIVTGGDQPQHF.

The chain carries TRBV28 and TRBJ1-4; D is possibly TRBD1 (5 bases). This CDR3 has 16 residues. Germline CDR1 and CDR2: MDHEN and SYDVKM. Trimming removed 3 bases from V and 3 bases from J, with 14 bases in between. CDR3 sequence: CASSLGREGSNEKLFF. CDR3 bases: TGTGCCAGCAGTTTGGGGCGGGAGGGGTCTAATGAAAAACTGTTTTTT.

The rearrangement joins TRBV5-1 to TRBJ1-2; tentative D call: TRBD1 (5 bases). The length of the CDR3 is 15 residues. The V end lost 1 base, the J end lost 6 bases, and 16 bases lay between the germline ends. The germline V gene has CDR1 SGHRS and CDR2 YFSETQ. CDR3 DNA: TGCGCCAGCAGCTTGCGAGCAGGGCAGTCCCATGGCTACACCTTC. Residues: CASSLRAGQSHGYTF.

This clone was detected a few times. This chain links TRBV7-9 with TRBJ2-5; no clear D. Germline-derived CDR1 and CDR2 are SEHNR and FQNEAQ (reference sequence). Trimming cost V 5 bases and J 2 bases, with 12 bases left between them. This CDR3 has 14 amino acids. The CDR3 protein is CASSRSGAQETQYF. The CDR3 DNA is TGTGCCAGCAGCCGTTCGGGTGCACAAGAGACCCAGTACTTC.

J is TRBJ2-3 and V is TRBV5-1, with D uncertain. The V end was cut by 5 bases, the J end by 1 base, with 11 bases between. Germline CDR1 SGHRS, CDR2 YFSETQ. The CDR3 consists of 14 residues. CDR3 residues: CASRGVTGTDTQYF. In DNA form, the CDR3 reads TGCGCCAGCAGGGGCGTCACGGGCACAGATACGCAGTATTTT. Full variable domain (outside the CDR3, taken from reference TRBV5-1 and TRBJ2-3): KAGVTQTPRYLIKTRGQQVTLSCSPISGHRSVSWYQQTPGQGLQFLFEYFSETQRNKGNFPGRFSGRQFSNSRSEMNVSTLELGDSALYLCASRGVTGTDTQYFGPGTRLTVL.

V usage is TRBV5-4 and J usage is TRBJ1-6; D is unclear. V lost 2 bases and J lost 0, with 6 bases in between. There are 15 residues in the CDR3. CDR1 is SGHNT and CDR2 is YYREEE in the germline V gene (reference sequence). In nucleotides, the CDR3 is TGTGCCAGCAGCTTCTATAGCTCCTATAATTCACCCCTCCACTTT. Translation gives CASSFYSSYNSPLHF.

The V gene is TRBV6-5, the J gene TRBJ2-3, with D unclear. The germline CDR1 and CDR2 sequences are MNHEY and SVGAGI. The CDR3 loop spans 15 amino acids. With 2 bases removed from V and 0 bases from J, the gap between germline ends came to 9 bases. The CDR3 DNA is TGTGCCAGCAGTTACGGCAGCGACAGCACAGATACGCAGTATTTT. It is translated as CASSYGSDSTDTQYF.

The V call is TRBV3-1 (or the pseudogene TRBV3-2), the J call TRBJ2-7; TRBD2 aligns across 12 bases. Looked up from germline, CDR1 is LGHDT and CDR2 is YNNKEL (reference sequence). V lost 4 bases and J lost 2; bases outside the gene matches: 3. The CDR3 is 15 residues long. The CDR3 loop reads CASSRGTSGPYEQYF. CDR3 coding DNA: TGTGCCAGCAGCCGTGGGACTAGCGGGCCCTACGAGCAGTACTTC.

This clone was detected a few times. The CDR3 nucleotides are TGTGCCTGGAGTACCCCGGGACAGTTCTATGGCTACACCTTC. It encodes CAWSTPGQFYGYTF. The chain couples TRBV30 to TRBJ1-2; 7 bases map to TRBD1. The V and J ends lost 2 bases and 4 bases, in that order; junction bases with no gene match: 7. Germline loops: CDR1 GTSNPN, CDR2 SVGIG (reference sequence). The CDR3 has 14 residues.